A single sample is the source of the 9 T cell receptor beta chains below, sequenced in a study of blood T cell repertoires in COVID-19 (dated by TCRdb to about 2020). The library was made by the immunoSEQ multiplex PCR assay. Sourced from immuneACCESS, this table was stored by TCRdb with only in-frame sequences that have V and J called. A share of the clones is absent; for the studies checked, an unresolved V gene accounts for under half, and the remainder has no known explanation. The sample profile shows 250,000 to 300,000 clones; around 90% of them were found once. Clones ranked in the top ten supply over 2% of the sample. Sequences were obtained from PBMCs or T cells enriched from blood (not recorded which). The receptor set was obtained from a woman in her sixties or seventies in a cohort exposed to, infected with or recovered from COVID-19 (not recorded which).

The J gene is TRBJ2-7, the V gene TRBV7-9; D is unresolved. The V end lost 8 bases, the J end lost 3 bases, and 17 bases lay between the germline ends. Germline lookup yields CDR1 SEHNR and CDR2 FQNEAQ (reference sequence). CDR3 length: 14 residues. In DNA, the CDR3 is TGTGCCAGCGGTCGGAGTCCTCTTAACTACGAGCAGTACTTC. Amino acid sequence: CASGRSPLNYEQYF.

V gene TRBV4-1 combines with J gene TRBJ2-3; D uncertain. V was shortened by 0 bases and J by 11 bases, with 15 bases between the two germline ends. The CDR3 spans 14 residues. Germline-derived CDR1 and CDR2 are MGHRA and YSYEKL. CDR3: CASSQDPLRGEQYF. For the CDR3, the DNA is TGCGCCAGCAGCCAAGACCCACTGCGTGGTGAGCAGTATTTT.

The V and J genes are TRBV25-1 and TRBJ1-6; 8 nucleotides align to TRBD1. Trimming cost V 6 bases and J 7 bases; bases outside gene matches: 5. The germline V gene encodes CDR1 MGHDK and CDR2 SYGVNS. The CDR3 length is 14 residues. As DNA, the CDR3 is TGTGCCAGCAGACCGGGACAGGTCAATTCACCCCTCCACTTT. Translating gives CASRPGQVNSPLHF.

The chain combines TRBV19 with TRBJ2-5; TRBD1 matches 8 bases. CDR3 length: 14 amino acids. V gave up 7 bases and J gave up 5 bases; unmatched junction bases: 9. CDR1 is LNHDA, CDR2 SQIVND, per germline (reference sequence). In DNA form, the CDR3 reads TGTGCCAGTAATGGACAGGGATGGTTGGAGACCCAGTACTTC. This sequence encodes CASNGQGWLETQYF.

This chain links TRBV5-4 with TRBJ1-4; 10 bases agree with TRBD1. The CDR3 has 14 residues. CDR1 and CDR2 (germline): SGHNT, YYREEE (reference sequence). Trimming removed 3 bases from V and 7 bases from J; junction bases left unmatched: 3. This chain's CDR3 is CASSWDRGGEKLFF. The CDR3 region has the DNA TGTGCCAGCAGCTGGGACAGGGGCGGTGAAAAACTGTTTTTT. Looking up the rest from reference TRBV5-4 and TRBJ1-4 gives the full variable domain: ETGVTQSPTHLIKTRGQQVTLRCSSQSGHNTVSWYQQALGQGPQFIFQYYREEENGRGNFPPRFSGLQFPNYSSELNVNALELDDSALYLCASSWDRGGEKLFFGSGTQLSVL.

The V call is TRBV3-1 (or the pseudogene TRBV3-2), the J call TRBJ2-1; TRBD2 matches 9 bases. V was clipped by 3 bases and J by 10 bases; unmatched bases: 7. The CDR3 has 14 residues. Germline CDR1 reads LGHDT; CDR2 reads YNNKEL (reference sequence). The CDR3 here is CASSQAYTSGEQFF. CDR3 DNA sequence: TGTGCCAGCAGCCAGGCCTACACTAGCGGGGAGCAGTTCTTC.

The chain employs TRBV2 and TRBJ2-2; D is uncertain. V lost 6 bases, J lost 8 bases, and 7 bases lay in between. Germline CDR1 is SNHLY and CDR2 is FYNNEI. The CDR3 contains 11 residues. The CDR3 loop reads CASSYPGELFF. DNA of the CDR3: TGTGCCAGCAGCTACCCGGGGGAGCTGTTTTTT.

CDR3 residues: CASSQGRGDHYGYTF. The CDR3 coding sequence is TGTGCCAGCAGCCAAGGACGGGGGGACCACTATGGCTACACCTTC. The rearrangement links TRBV3-1 (or the pseudogene TRBV3-2) to TRBJ1-2; TRBD1 might be the D (5 bases). The CDR3 has 15 residues. V was clipped by 1 base and J by 3 bases, with 12 bases between them. The germline V gene has CDR1 LGHDT and CDR2 YNNKEL (reference sequence).

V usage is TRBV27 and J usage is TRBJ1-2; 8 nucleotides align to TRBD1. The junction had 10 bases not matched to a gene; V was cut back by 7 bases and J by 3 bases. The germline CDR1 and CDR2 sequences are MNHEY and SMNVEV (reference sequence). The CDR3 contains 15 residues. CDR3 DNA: TGTGCCAGCACCCCAAGGGCAGGGGGCCACTATGGCTACACCTTC. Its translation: CASTPRAGGHYGYTF.